The rows below give T cell receptor beta chains drawn from one sample of a study of T cell responses to AZD1222 COVID-19 vaccine. Profiling relied on immunoSEQ multiplex PCR, and the TCRdb table lists in-frame clones only, not all of them. Among about 110,000 clones listed, around 94% were seen once. Sequencing used peripheral blood, obtained on day 0 of AZD1222 vaccination. The receptors here all came from an adult in good health. Both conserved end residues are trimmed from each CDR3.

J gene | CDR3 length | V gene | CDR3 protein
TRBJ1-1 | 11 | TRBV18 | ASSPGMNTEAF
TRBJ2-7 | 12 | TRBV6-5 | ASSYMDRGYEQY
TRBJ2-4 | 14 | TRBV5-4 | ASSPGGTSRKNIQY
TRBJ2-3 | 12 | TRBV12-5 | ASGLITGDDTQY
TRBJ2-1 | 12 | TRBV11-3 | ASSTRQGTGEQF
TRBJ2-2 | 13 | TRBV11-2 | ASSSRGENTGELF
TRBJ2-3 | 13 | TRBV19 | ASSAGVFGTDTQY
TRBJ1-6 | 18 | TRBV4-1 | ASSQDPGHGTSSYNSPLH
TRBJ1-1 | 14 | TRBV7-9 | ASSPTLGGRLTEAF
TRBJ1-1 | 11 | TRBV9 | ASSVEEQTKAF
TRBJ2-2 | 16 | TRBV7-9 | ASSLVASGRWLTGELF
TRBJ1-5 | 13 | TRBV19 | ASSGGPAFEQPQH
TRBJ1-3 | 10 | TRBV13 | ATTPKRNTIY
TRBJ1-5 | 13 | TRBV5-6 | ASSLARGVDQPQH
TRBJ2-7 | 9 | TRBV28 | ASTRQYEQY
TRBJ1-6 | 12 | TRBV18 | ASSPPGSGSPLH
TRBJ2-7 | 11 | TRBV5-6 | ASSLVARNEQY
TRBJ1-5 | 13 | TRBV9 | ASSETGVESQPQH
TRBJ1-1 | 14 | TRBV11-3 | ASSLLTGQGETEAF
TRBJ1-3 | 14 | TRBV9 | ASSLGQDPPGNTIY
TRBJ1-3 | 13 | TRBV7-2 | ASSLQGLSGNTIY
TRBJ2-7 | 12 | TRBV9 | ASSPPGLKDEQY
TRBJ2-1 | 11 | TRBV27 | ASSGGYYNEQF
TRBJ2-5 | 13 | TRBV6-5 | ASGVYGGVSGTQY
TRBJ1-2 | 11 | TRBV19 | ASSITENYGYT
TRBJ1-2 | 12 | TRBV30 | AWSLDRGESGYT
TRBJ2-1 | 12 | TRBV19 | ASSILEGVDEQF
TRBJ1-4 | 12 | TRBV5-8 | ASSFRQGGEKLF
TRBJ1-1 | 13 | TRBV15 | ATSRDYGRNTEAF
TRBJ1-6 | 13 | TRBV5-1 | ASSLGQGSNSPLH
TRBJ2-5 | 13 | TRBV7-8 | ASSSTQGTIETQY
TRBJ1-1 | 13 | TRBV4-3 | ASSPHEGGNTEAF
TRBJ2-5 | 16 | TRBV4-1 | ASSQGQRRILGQETQY
TRBJ2-5 | 10 | TRBV30 | AFKRTQETQY
TRBJ1-1 | 9 | TRBV2 | ASSTADEAF
TRBJ1-5 | 14 | TRBV19 | ASSPPINRDNQPQH
TRBJ2-3 | 16 | TRBV30 | AWSDSGTSGRAFDTQY
TRBJ1-1 | 11 | TRBV7-8 | ASSLGYYTEAF